Listed below are T cell receptor beta chains from one sample, sequenced in a study of blood T cells in healthy people across ages. MiXCR was run by TCRdb on the 5' RACE reads, yielding one entry per CDR3 protein. The sample lists about 1 million distinct CDR3 sequences, around 43% occurring once. Sequencing used blood. These receptors were collected from a woman aged 55-70 years in good health. The CDR3 runs from the conserved cysteine through the conserved F or W. Each record gives: V gene, D gene, clone size, J gene, CDR3 protein, CDR3 DNA. The D gene is left open where the match is weak. Only some rows state a clone size, as once, few, many or a class for expanded clones.

TRBV3-1	NA	NA	TRBJ1-6	CASSLGSSINSPLHF	TGTGCCAGCAGCTTAGGAAGCAGTATTAATTCACCCCTCCACTTT
TRBV21-1	NA	NA	TRBJ2-1	CASSKAIRGHEQFF	TGTGCCAGCAGCAAAGCGATCAGGGGACATGAGCAGTTCTTC
TRBV12-3/TRBV12-4	NA	many	TRBJ2-7	CASSWGRAGSYEQYF	TGTGCCAGCAGTTGGGGGCGAGCGGGGTCCTACGAGCAGTACTTC
TRBV18	NA	NA	TRBJ2-5	CASSPNLSQGETQYF	TGTGCCAGCTCACCCAACCTTAGCCAGGGAGAGACCCAGTACTTC
TRBV9	NA	NA	TRBJ1-5	CASSVEAGNQPQHF	TGTGCCAGCAGCGTAGAGGCGGGGAATCAGCCCCAGCATTTT
TRBV12-5	NA	many	TRBJ2-5	CASGLLETQYF	TGTGCTAGTGGTTTGTTGGAGACCCAGTACTTC
TRBV6-6	NA	NA	TRBJ1-4	CANSKYGDTEKLFF	TGTGCCAACAGCAAATACGGGGACACCGAAAAACTGTTTTTT
TRBV2	NA	NA	TRBJ1-2	CASSANGYGDGYTF	TGTGCCAGCAGCGCAAATGGATACGGCGATGGCTACACCTTC
TRBV24-1	TRBD1	NA	TRBJ2-1	CATSDASTGGAYNEQFF	TGTGCCACCAGTGACGCGTCGACAGGGGGGGCCTACAATGAGCAGTTCTTC
TRBV6-6	TRBD1	many	TRBJ1-2	CASSNDRGANYGYTF	TGTGCCAGCAGCAACGACAGGGGAGCTAACTATGGCTACACCTTC
TRBV10-3	TRBD1	NA	TRBJ1-1	CATRGGANEAFF	TGTGCCACCCGAGGGGGCGCAAATGAAGCTTTCTTT
TRBV3-1	TRBD2	NA	TRBJ2-5	CASSQKGLAGGNKQYF	TGTGCCAGCAGCCAAAAGGGACTAGCGGGAGGAAACAAGCAGTACTTC
TRBV20-1	TRBD1	few	TRBJ2-1	CSARELLGTGGSYNEQFF	TGCAGTGCTAGAGAGCTCCTAGGGACAGGGGGCTCCTACAATGAGCAGTTCTTC
TRBV3-1	NA	NA	TRBJ2-4	CASSQDRIAKNIRYF	TGTGCCAGCAGCCAAGATAGAATAGCCAAAAACATTCGGTACTTC
TRBV4-1	NA	NA	TRBJ2-1	CASRETGSYNEQFF	TGCGCCAGCAGGGAAACAGGATCCTACAATGAGCAGTTCTTC
TRBV4-1	TRBD2	NA	TRBJ2-1	CASSQPGTSGRNEQFF	TGCGCCAGCAGCCAACCTGGGACTAGCGGGAGGAACGAGCAGTTCTTC
TRBV12-3/TRBV12-4	TRBD1	NA	TRBJ1-1	CASKQGAAEAFF	TGTGCCAGCAAACAGGGGGCCGCTGAAGCTTTCTTT
TRBV12-3/TRBV12-4	NA	few	TRBJ2-1	CASTQSGDEQFF	TGTGCCAGCACCCAATCGGGCGATGAGCAGTTCTTC
TRBV24-1	NA	NA	TRBJ2-1	CATSVFNEQFF	TGTGCCACCAGTGTGTTTAATGAGCAGTTCTTC
TRBV7-2	NA	NA	TRBJ1-4	CASSPQGPTNEKLFF	TGTGCCAGCAGCCCCCAGGGGCCCACTAATGAAAAACTGTTTTTT
TRBV2	NA	NA	TRBJ1-1	CASSVPGALNTEAFF	TGTGCCAGCAGTGTACCGGGAGCTTTGAACACTGAAGCTTTCTTT
TRBV7-8	NA	NA	TRBJ1-1	CASSTRMENTEAFF	TGTGCCAGCAGCACACGCATGGAGAACACTGAAGCTTTCTTT
TRBV25-1	NA	NA	TRBJ2-6	CASKRGVGANVPTF	TGTGCCAGCAAGAGGGGGGTCGGGGCCAACGTCCCGACTTTC
TRBV12-3/TRBV12-4	NA	few	TRBJ2-7	CASRRTGIGYEQYF	TGTGCCAGCAGAAGAACAGGGATAGGATACGAGCAGTACTTC
TRBV7-2	NA	NA	TRBJ1-3	CASSLGALEYSGNTIYF	TGTGCCAGCAGCTTAGGGGCCCTCGAGTACTCTGGAAACACCATATATTTT
TRBV4-1	NA	NA	TRBJ2-7	CASSQAPSASYEQYF	TGCGCCAGCAGCCAAGCCCCCAGTGCCTCCTACGAGCAGTACTTC
TRBV27	NA	NA	TRBJ2-7	CASSARGRYYEQYF	TGTGCCAGCAGTGCCAGGGGTCGCTACTACGAGCAGTACTTC
TRBV12-3/TRBV12-4	NA	NA	TRBJ2-5	CASSPGVKGEQYF	TGTGCCAGCAGCCCCGGGGTTAAAGGGGAGCAGTACTTC
TRBV10-3	TRBD2	once	TRBJ2-1	CAISDLTSGRSYEQFF	TGTGCCATCAGTGATTTGACTAGCGGGAGGTCCTACGAGCAGTTCTTC
TRBV7-6	TRBD1	NA	TRBJ1-5	CASSLARGPNQPQHF	TGTGCCAGCAGCTTAGCCAGGGGGCCAAATCAGCCCCAGCATTTT
TRBV20-1	NA	NA	TRBJ2-7	CSARDMIYEQYF	TGCAGTGCTAGAGATATGATCTACGAGCAGTACTTC
TRBV7-2	NA	few	TRBJ2-1	CASSLASGRSYNEQFF	TGTGCCAGCAGCTTAGCGTCCGGGAGAAGCTACAATGAGCAGTTCTTC
TRBV10-3	NA	NA	TRBJ2-5	CATTQSNEQYF	TGTGCCACCACCCAATCCAATGAGCAGTACTTC
TRBV20-1	TRBD2	few	TRBJ2-7	CSARRSSGQTEQYF	TGCAGTGCTAGGCGGTCTAGCGGGCAAACCGAGCAGTACTTC
TRBV27	TRBD2	NA	TRBJ2-3	CASRQAGGFTDTQYF	TGTGCCAGCAGGCAAGCGGGAGGGTTTACAGATACGCAGTATTTT
TRBV27	NA	few	TRBJ2-3	CASTTILADTQYF	TGTGCCAGCACCACAATACTGGCAGATACGCAGTATTTT
TRBV29-1	NA	few	TRBJ2-1	CSSFGQPTTNEQFF	TGCAGCTCATTCGGACAGCCGACTACCAATGAGCAGTTCTTC
TRBV11-3	NA	few	TRBJ2-1	CASSAPFGDEQFF	TGTGCCAGCAGCGCCCCCTTCGGAGATGAGCAGTTCTTC
TRBV27	NA	NA	TRBJ2-7	CASSPWTQGRDEQYF	TGTGCCAGCAGCCCGTGGACGCAGGGGAGAGACGAGCAGTACTTC
TRBV7-9	TRBD1	few	TRBJ1-2	CASSDAGTGLGYTF	TGTGCCAGCAGCGATGCCGGGACAGGCCTTGGCTACACCTTC